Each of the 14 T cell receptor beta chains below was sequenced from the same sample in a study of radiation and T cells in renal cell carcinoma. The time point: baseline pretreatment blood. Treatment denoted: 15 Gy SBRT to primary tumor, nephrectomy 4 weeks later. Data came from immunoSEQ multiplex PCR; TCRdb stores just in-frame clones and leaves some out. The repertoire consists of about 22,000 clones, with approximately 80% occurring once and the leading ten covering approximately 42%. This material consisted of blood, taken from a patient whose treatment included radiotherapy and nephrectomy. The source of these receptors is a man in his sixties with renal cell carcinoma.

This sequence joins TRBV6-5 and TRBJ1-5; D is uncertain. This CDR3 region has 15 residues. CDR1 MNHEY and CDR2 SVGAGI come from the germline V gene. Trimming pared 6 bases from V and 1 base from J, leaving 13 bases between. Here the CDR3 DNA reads TGTGCCAGCAGCCCCTTTACCGGGAGCAATCAGCCCCAGCATTTT. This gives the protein CASSPFTGSNQPQHF.

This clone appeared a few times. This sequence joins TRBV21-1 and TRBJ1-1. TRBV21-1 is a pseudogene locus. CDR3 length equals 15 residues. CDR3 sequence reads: CASSKGAGGDTEAFF. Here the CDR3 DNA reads TGTGCCAGCAGCAAAGGTGCAGGGGGGGATACTGAAGCTTTCTTT.

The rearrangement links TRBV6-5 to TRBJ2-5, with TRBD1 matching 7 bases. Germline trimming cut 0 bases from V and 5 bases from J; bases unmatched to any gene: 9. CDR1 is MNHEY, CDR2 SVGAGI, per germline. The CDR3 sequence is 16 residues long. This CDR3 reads CASSYSIGRGTETQYF. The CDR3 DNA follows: TGTGCCAGCAGTTACTCAATAGGCAGGGGGACGGAGACCCAGTACTTC.

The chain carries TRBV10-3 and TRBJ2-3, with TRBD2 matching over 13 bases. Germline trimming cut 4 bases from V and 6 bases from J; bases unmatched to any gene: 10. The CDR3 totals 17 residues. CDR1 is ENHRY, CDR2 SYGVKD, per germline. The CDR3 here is CAISVGTSGTVADTQYF. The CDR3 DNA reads TGTGCCATCAGTGTAGGGACTAGCGGGACGGTGGCGGATACGCAGTATTTT.

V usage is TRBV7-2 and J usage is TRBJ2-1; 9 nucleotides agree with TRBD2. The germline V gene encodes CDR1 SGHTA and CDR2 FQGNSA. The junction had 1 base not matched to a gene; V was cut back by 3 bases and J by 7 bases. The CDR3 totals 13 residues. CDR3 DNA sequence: TGTGCCAGCAGCTTTGCGGGAGGGAATGAGCAGTTCTTC. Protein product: CASSFAGGNEQFF.

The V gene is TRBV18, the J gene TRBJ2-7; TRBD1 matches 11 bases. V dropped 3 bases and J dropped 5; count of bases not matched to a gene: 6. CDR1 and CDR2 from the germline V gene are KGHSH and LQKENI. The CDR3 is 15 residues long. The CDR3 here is CASSPYRDRGDEQYF. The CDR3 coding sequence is TGTGCCAGCTCACCGTACCGGGACAGGGGGGACGAGCAGTACTTC.

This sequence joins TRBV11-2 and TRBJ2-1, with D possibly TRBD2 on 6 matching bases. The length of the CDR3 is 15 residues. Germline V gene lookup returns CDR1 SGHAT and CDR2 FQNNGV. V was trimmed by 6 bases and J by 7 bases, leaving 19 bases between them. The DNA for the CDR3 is TGTGCCAGCAGACCCATGGGACTCCGGGGGAATGAGCAGTTCTTC. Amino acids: CASRPMGLRGNEQFF.

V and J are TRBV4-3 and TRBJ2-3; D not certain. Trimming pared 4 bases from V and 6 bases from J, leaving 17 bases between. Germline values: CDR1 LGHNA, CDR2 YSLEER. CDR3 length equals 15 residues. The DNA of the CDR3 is TGCGCCAGCAGCCTCCAAAGAGAGGAGACGGATACGCAGTATTTT. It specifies CASSLQREETDTQYF.

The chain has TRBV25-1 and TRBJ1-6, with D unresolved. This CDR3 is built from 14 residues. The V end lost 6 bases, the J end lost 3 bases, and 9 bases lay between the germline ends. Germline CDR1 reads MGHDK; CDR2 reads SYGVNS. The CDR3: CASRGSGYNSPLHF. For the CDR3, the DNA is TGTGCCAGCAGAGGGTCCGGCTATAATTCACCCCTCCACTTT.

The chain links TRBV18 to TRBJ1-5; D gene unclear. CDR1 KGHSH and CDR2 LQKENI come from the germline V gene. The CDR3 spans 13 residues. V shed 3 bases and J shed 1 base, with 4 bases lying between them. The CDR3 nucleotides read TGTGCCAGCTCACCTCACAGCAATCAGCCCCAGCATTTT. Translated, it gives CASSPHSNQPQHF.

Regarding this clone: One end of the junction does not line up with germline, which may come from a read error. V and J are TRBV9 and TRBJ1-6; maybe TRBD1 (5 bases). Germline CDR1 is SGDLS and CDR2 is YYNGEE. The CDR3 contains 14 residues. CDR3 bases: TGTGCGAGCAGGGCAGATTCCTATAATTCACCCCTCCACTTT. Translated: CASRADSYNSPLHF.

The CDR3 DNA sequence: TGTGCCAGCAGCTTAAGGGGTATGGGGGGAACAGATACGCAGTATTTT. It is translated as CASSLRGMGGTDTQYF. The V gene is TRBV7-2, the J gene TRBJ2-3, with a possible D match to TRBD2 (6 bases). The V end lost 2 bases, the J end lost 3 bases, and 15 bases lay between the germline ends. CDR3 length: 16 residues. Germline V gene data show CDR1 as SGHTA and CDR2 as FQGNSA.

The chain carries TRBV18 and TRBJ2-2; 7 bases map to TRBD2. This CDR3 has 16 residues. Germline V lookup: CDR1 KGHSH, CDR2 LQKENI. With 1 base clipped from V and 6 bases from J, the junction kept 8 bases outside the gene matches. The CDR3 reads CASSPQAGAVAGELFF. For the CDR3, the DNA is TGTGCCAGCTCACCACAGGCGGGAGCGGTAGCCGGGGAGCTGTTTTTT.

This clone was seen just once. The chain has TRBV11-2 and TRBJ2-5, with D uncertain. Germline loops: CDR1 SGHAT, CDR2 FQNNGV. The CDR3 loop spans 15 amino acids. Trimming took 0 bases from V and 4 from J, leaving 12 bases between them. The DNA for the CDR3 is TGTGCCAGCAGCTTAGATGGCAGGTGGGGAGAGACCCAGTACTTC. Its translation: CASSLDGRWGETQYF.